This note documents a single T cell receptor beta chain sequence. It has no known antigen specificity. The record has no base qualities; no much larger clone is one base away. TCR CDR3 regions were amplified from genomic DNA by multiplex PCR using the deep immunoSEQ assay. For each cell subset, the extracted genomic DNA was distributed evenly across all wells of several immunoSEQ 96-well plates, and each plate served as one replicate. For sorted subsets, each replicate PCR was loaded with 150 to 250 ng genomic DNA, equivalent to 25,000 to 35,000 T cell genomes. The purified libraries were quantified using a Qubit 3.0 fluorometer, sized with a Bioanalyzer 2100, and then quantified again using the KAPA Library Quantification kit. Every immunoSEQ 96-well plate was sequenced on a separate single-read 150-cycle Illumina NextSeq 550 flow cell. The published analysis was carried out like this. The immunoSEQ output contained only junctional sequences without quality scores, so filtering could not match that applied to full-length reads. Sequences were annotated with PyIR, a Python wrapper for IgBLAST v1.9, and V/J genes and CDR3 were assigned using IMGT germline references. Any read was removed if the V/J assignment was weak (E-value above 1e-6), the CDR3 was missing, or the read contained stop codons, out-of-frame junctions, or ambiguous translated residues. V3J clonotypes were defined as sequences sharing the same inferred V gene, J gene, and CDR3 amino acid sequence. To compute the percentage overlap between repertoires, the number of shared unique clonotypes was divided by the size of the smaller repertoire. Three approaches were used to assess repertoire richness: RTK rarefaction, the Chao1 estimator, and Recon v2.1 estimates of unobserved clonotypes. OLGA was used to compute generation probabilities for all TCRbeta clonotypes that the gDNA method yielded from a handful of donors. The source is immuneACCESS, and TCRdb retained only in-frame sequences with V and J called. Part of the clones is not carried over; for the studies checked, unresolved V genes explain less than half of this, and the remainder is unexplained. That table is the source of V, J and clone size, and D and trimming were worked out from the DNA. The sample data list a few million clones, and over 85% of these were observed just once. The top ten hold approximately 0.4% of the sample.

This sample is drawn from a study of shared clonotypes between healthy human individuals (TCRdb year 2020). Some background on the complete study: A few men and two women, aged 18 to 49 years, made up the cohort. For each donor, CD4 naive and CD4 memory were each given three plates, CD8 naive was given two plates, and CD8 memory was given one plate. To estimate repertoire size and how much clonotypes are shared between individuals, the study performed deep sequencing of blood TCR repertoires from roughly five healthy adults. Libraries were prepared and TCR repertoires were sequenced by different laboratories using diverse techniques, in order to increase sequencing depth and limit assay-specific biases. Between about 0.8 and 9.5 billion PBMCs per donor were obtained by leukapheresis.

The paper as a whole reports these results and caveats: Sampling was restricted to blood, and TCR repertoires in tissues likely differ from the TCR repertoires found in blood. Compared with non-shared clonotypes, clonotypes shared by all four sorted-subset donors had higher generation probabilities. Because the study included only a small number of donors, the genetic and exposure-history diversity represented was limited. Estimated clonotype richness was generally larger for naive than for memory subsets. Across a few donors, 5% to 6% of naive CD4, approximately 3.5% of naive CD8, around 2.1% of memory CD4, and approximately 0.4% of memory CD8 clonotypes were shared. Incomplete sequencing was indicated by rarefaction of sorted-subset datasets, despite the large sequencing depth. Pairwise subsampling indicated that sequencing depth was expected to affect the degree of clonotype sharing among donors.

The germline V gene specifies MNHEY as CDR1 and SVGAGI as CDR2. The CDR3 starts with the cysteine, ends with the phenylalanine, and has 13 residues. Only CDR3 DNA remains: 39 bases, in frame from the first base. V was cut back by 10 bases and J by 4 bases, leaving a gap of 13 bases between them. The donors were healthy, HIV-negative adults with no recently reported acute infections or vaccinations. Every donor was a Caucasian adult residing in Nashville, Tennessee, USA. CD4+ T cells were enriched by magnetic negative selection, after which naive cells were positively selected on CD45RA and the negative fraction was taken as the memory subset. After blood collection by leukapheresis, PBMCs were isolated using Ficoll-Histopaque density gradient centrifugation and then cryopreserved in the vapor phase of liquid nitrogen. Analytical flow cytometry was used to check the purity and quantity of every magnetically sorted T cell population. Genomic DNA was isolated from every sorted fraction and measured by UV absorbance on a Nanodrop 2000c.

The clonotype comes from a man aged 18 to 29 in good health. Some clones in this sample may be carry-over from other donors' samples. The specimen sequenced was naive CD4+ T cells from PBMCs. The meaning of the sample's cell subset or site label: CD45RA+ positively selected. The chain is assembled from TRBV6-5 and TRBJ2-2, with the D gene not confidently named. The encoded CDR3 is CATSPPGTGELFF. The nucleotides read TGTGCCACCTCACCTCCGGGCACCGGGGAGCTGTTTTTT.